This TCR beta chain was recorded in a study of CXCR3-negative and CXCR3-positive naive CD8 T cells. Study-level information: Approximately 140 million TRB reads were obtained in total, which works out to about 1.5 +/- 0.3 million per library. Overall study findings and caveats: The TRB CDR3s that CXCR3-positive naive cells carried were more hydrophobic than those of CXCR3-negative naive cells. In cryopreserved cells, CXCR3 expression partially decreased, and fresh PBMCs were used in most assays.

The CDR3 length is 13 residues. Germline values: CDR1 DFQATT, CDR2 SNEGSKA (reference sequence). Carrying UMI labels, the TRB cDNA libraries were prepared through 5' RACE. TCRdb reprocessed the 5' RACE reads and stores each CDR3 protein as one record, lacking DNA. This sample's table has over 150,000 distinct CDR3 sequences. CD45RO-CCR7+CD27+CD95- expression identified naive CD8+ T cells. A remark on this clonotype: Antigen specificity is unknown.

The sequence was obtained from a human donor in good health. Some clones in this sample may be carry-over from other donors' samples. Sequencing was done on a sample of naive CXCR3+ CD8+ T cells from blood. Subset denoted: CD45RO-CCR7+CD27+CD95- naive CD8+ T cells expressing CXCR3 (TNR3+). This chain uses TRBV20-1 with TRBJ2-7; TCRdb's assignment of TRBD1 cannot be checked, as there is no DNA. The CDR3 is CSALDRGNYEQYF.